This T cell receptor (beta chain) is from a study of cytomegalovirus exposure and HLA in healthy donors. Study-wide background: HLA-typed donors were the source of about 85 million unique TCRs, which an early data release held. Overall study findings and caveats: Compared with the roughly 700-donor mean, an Asian-associated ancestry cluster reportedly had fewer N-insertions, according to a later analysis. Most sequenced TCRs were rare (though some public TCRs occurred in many donors).

Of note for this clone: The target antigen is unknown.

The PCR ran on 60 Vbeta and 13 Jbeta primers. Profiled with immunoSEQ multiplex PCR; TCRdb holds only in-frame clones, not every one. Of more than 95,000 clones listed, 69% are singletons. Per the germline V gene, CDR1 is SGHDT and CDR2 is YYEEEE. The CDR3 length is 15 residues. V dropped 0 bases and J dropped 0 bases, with 9 bases sitting between them. This clonotype was sampled from a man younger than 45 in good health and CMV-seronegative. This chain uses TRBV5-6 with TRBJ1-1, with D perhaps matching TRBD1 (6 bases). The source material was PBMCs. The CDR3 DNA follows: TGTGCCAGCAGCTTGGTGGACAGACTGAACACTGAAGCTTTCTTT. Residues: CASSLVDRLNTEAFF.